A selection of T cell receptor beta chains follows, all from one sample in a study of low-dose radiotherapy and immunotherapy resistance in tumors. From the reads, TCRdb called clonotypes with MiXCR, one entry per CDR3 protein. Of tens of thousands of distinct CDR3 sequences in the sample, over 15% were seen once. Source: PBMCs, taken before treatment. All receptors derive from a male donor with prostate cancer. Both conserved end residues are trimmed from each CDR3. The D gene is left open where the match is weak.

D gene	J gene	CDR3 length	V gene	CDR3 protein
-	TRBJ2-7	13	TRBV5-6	ASSSGVGYRYEQY
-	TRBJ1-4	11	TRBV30	AWSDLGNEKLF
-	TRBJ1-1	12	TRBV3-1	ASSQSREGTEAF
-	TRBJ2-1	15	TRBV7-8	ASSLIPARSSYNEQF
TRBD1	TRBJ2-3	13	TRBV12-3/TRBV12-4	ASSLGGQGLDTQY
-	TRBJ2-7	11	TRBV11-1	ASSSPPFYEQY
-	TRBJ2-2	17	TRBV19	ASSIGRHGGLQFAGELF
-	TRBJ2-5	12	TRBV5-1	ASTLVGEQETQY
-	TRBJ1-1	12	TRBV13	ASSLVLGGTEAF
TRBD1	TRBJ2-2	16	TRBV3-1	ASSHLPSRGRFAGELF
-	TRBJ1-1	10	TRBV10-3	AISERGTEAF
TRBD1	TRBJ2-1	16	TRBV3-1	ASSQVRDRDRAYNEQF
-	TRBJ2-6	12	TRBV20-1	SARDDSGANVLT
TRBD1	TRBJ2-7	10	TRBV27	ASRDSLYEQY
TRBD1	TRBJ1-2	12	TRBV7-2	ASASTGGAGGYT
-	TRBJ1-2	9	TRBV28	ASSRRDGYT
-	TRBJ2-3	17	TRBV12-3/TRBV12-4	ASSLGGRAPPTGTDTQY
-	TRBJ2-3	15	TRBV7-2	ASTLFGYGGAGDTQY
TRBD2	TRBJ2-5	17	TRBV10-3	AISELRLGLAGEQETQY
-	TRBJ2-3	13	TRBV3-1	ASSSGEGRPDTQY
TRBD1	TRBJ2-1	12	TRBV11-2	ASSGRGLMNEQF
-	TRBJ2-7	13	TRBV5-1	ASSLVRDHTYEQY
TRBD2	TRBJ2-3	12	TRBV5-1	ASSLGTTTDTQY
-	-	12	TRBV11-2	ASAGRDIGYEQY
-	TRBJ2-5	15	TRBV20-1	SARPLYRGWVQETQY
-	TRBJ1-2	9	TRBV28	ASRDSRGYT
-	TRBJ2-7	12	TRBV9	ASSFTEGSYEQY
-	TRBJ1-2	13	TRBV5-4	ASSPEVGQTYGYT
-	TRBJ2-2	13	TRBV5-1	ASSFSRADTGELF
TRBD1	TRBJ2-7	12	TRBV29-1	SVQDRGSTYEQY
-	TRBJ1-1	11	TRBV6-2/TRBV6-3	ASSYWGLTEAF
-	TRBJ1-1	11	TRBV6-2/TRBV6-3	ASSLDKNTEAF
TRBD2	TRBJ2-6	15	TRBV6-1	ASSESGGSSGANVLT
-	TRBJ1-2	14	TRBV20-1	SARASGGKGSGGYT
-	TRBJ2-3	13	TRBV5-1	ASGPGGVEADTQY
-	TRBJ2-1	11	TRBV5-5	ASSQGGYNEQF
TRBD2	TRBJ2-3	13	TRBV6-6	ASSFTSGDWDTQY
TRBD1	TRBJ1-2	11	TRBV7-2	ASSLGTGGGYT
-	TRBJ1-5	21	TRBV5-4	ANSLVAGETQYFGTATGQPQH
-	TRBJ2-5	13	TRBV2	ASSEDTGPQETQY
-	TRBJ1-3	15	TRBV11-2	ASSPPLRDTRGNTIY
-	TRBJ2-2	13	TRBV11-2	ASSFALGNTGELF
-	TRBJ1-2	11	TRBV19	ASTDGGSYGYT
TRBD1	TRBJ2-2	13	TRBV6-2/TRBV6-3	ASSHVDRAGGELF
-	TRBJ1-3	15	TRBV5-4	ASSFPTGIGSGNTIY
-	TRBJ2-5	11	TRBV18	ASSGTPQETQY
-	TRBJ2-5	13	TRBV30	AWRDTRLGQETQY
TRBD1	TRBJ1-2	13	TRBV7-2	ASSSRSDRAAGYT
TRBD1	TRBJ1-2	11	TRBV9	ASSTGQGHGYT
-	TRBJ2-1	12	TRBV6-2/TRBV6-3	ASSQVQAYNEQF